These T cell receptor beta chains were read from a single sample in a study of control samples from healthy donors and cancer patients. The assay was immunoSEQ multiplex PCR, and TCRdb's table has in-frame clones only and misses some. The profile covers under 85,000 clones, with roughly 80% appearing a single time and about 3.1% taken by the ten largest. Sequenced material: PBMCs. The receptors stem from a woman aged 45-65 years with lung cancer. Each CDR3 is given with its conserved first and last residue. The D gene is left open where the match is weak. A row's size may be missing; if present it is once, few, many or a size class.

CARRRGTNTEAFF | TGTGCACGGAGGAGGGGGACGAACACTGAAGCTTTCTTT | TRBJ1-1 | . | TRBV30 | .
CASSLSQGYTF | TGTGCCAGCAGTCTGTCACAGGGCTACACCTTC | TRBJ1-2 | . | TRBV12-3/TRBV12-4 | .
CASSPGTDQNTEAFF | TGTGCCAGCAGTCCCGGGACAGATCAGAACACTGAAGCTTTCTTT | TRBJ1-1 | TRBD1 | TRBV28 | .
CASSLDGQGVQYF | TGTGCCAGCAGCTTAGACGGACAGGGTGTGCAGTACTTC | TRBJ2-7 | TRBD1 | TRBV11-3 | .
CASSSGTGGPTLHF | TGTGCCAGCAGCTCCGGGACAGGGGGTCCAACCCTCCACTTT | TRBJ1-6 | TRBD1 | TRBV7-2 | .
CASSFTGDYTEAFF | TGCGCCAGCAGCTTTACGGGGGACTACACTGAAGCTTTCTTT | TRBJ1-1 | . | TRBV5-1 | .
CASSWRCGAQETQYF | TGTGCCAGCAGCTGGCGTTGCGGAGCACAAGAGACCCAGTACTTC | TRBJ2-5 | . | TRBV21-1 | .
CASSERGEGGEQYF | TGTGCCAGCAGTGAAAGGGGAGAAGGGGGGGAGCAGTACTTC | TRBJ2-7 | . | TRBV2 | once
CATSGPIESRNTGELFF | TGTGCCACCAGTGGCCCCATCGAAAGTAGGAACACCGGGGAGCTGTTTTTT | TRBJ2-2 | . | TRBV24-1 | .
CASSLDREQPQHF | TGTGCCAGCAGCTTAGATCGGGAACAGCCCCAGCATTTT | TRBJ1-5 | . | TRBV7-8 | .
CAISEEGNTDTQYF | TGTGCCATCAGTGAGGAAGGAAACACAGATACGCAGTATTTT | TRBJ2-3 | . | TRBV10-3 | .
CASSMSRTVRRYGYTF | TGTGCCAGTAGTATGAGCAGAACCGTCCGACGCTATGGCTACACCTTC | TRBJ1-2 | . | TRBV19 | .
CAWSGQRGEQFF | TGTGCCTGGAGTGGCCAAAGGGGTGAGCAGTTCTTC | TRBJ2-1 | . | TRBV30 | .
CASSDSTGMDSNQPQHF | TGTGCCAGCAGTGACTCGACAGGGATGGATAGCAATCAGCCCCAGCATTTT | TRBJ1-5 | TRBD1 | TRBV7-3 | .
CASSQGLRDRVATNEKLFF | TGTGCCAGCAGCCAAGGCCTCCGGGACAGGGTTGCAACTAATGAAAAACTGTTTTTT | TRBJ1-4 | TRBD1 | TRBV14 | .
CASVRDRGTDTQYF | TGTGCCAGCGTTCGGGACAGGGGGACAGATACGCAGTATTTT | TRBJ2-3 | TRBD1 | TRBV2 | .
CAWGQGSSTDTQYF | TGTGCCTGGGGCCAGGGGTCTAGCACAGATACGCAGTATTTT | TRBJ2-3 | . | TRBV30 | .
CASSLEPVGPNTEAFF | TGCGCCAGCAGCTTGGAGCCTGTAGGGCCGAACACTGAAGCTTTCTTT | TRBJ1-1 | . | TRBV5-1 | few
CASSLAGTGGPETQYF | TGCGCCAGCAGCTTGGCGGGGACAGGGGGACCAGAGACCCAGTACTTC | TRBJ2-5 | TRBD1 | TRBV5-1 | .
CANRQVPNYGYTF | TGTGCCAACCGACAGGTCCCTAACTATGGCTACACCTTC | TRBJ1-2 | . | TRBV19 | few
CASSQSGGYTEAFF | TGCGCCAGCAGCCAATCGGGAGGGTACACTGAAGCTTTCTTT | TRBJ1-1 | . | TRBV4-3 | .
CASRAESGNTEAFF | TGTGCCAGCAGAGCAGAGTCCGGGAACACTGAAGCTTTCTTT | TRBJ1-1 | . | TRBV2 | .
CASSRQGADTQYF | TGTGCCAGTAGTAGACAGGGGGCAGATACGCAGTATTTT | TRBJ2-3 | TRBD1 | TRBV19 | .
CASSLDQDRAFNQPQHF | TGTGCCAGCAGCTTAGATCAAGACAGGGCCTTCAATCAGCCCCAGCATTTT | TRBJ1-5 | TRBD1 | TRBV11-2 | .
CASSVVMGMNTEAFF | TGTGCCAGCAGCGTAGTTATGGGGATGAACACTGAAGCTTTCTTT | TRBJ1-1 | . | TRBV9 | .
CASSLQALGELFF | TGTGCCAGCAGTTTACAGGCCTTAGGGGAGCTGTTTTTT | TRBJ2-2 | . | TRBV12-3/TRBV12-4 | .
CASSYGGALAEAFF | TGTGCCAGCAGTTACGGGGGGGCGTTAGCTGAAGCTTTCTTT | TRBJ1-1 | . | TRBV6-2/TRBV6-3 | .